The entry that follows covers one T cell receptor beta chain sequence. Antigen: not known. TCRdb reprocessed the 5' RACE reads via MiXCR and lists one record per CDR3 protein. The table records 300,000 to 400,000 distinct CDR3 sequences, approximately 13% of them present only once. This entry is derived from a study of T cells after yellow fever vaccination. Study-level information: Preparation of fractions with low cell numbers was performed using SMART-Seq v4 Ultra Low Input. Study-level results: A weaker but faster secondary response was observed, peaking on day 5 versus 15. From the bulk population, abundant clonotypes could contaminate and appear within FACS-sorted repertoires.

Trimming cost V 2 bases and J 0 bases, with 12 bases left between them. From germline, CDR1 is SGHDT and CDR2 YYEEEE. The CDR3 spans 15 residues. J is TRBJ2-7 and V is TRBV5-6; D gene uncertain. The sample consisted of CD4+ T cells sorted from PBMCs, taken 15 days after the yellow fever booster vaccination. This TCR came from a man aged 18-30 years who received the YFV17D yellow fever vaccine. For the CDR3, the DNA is TGTGCCAGCAGCTTTGGAGCCCCCCGCTCCTACGAGCAGTACGTC. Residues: CASSFGAPRSYEQYV.